The next 30 T cell receptor beta chains were all read from a single sample in a study of cytomegalovirus exposure and HLA in healthy donors (dated 2017 in TCRdb). Libraries were constructed by the immunoSEQ multiplex PCR assay. The multiplex PCR relied on a mix of 60 forward primers for TCR Vbeta segments and 13 reverse primers for TCR Jbeta segments. What TCRdb holds here is the immuneACCESS table cut down to in-frame rearrangements. Part of the clones is not present; checked against another copy, under half of the missing clones reflect an unresolved V gene, and the others are unexplained. Recorded for this sample are around 200,000 clones; around four fifths of them occurred a single time. The ten largest clones take up roughly 10% of the sample. Material for sequencing was PBMCs. The receptors were gathered from a woman aged 50 to 65 in good health and CMV-seropositive.

This clone was counted between two and nine times. This rearrangement joins TRBV7-8 to TRBJ1-1; the D is unclear. In germline, CDR1 is SGHVS, CDR2 FQNEAQ. The V end was cut by 6 bases, the J end by 5 bases, with 16 bases between. CDR3 length: 14 residues. CDR3 nucleotides: TGTGCCAGCAGGGACCCCGGTGGGAGGACTGAAGCTTTCTTT. Residues: CASRDPGGRTEAFF. The whole variable domain, filled in from reference TRBV7-8 and TRBJ1-1, reads GAGVSQSPRYKVAKRGQDVALRCDPISGHVSLFWYQQALGQGPEFLTYFQNEAQLDKSGLPSDRFFAERPEGSVSTLKIQRTQQEDSAVYLCASRDPGGRTEAFFGQGTRLTVV.

The gene calls are TRBV7-2 and TRBJ1-5; no reliable D call. The CDR3 has 14 residues. CDR1 SGHTA and CDR2 FQGNSA come from the germline V gene. Trimming took 2 bases from V and 5 from J, leaving 10 bases between them. The CDR3 sequence: CASSLWADDQPQHF. The CDR3 DNA follows: TGTGCCAGCAGCTTATGGGCAGATGATCAGCCCCAGCATTTT.

V is TRBV7-8 and J is TRBJ2-1; 8 bases match TRBD2. The germline V gene has CDR1 SGHVS and CDR2 FQNEAQ. This CDR3 region has 18 residues. The V and J ends lost 1 base and 0 bases, in that order; junction bases with no gene match: 8. CDR3 in amino acids: CASSLVGSGATSYNEQFF. CDR3 in DNA: TGTGCCAGCAGCTTAGTAGGTAGCGGGGCAACCTCCTACAATGAGCAGTTCTTC.

The rearrangement joins TRBV30 to TRBJ2-5; D uncertain. In germline, CDR1 is GTSNPN, CDR2 SVGIG (reference sequence). The ends were cut back, 5 bases at V and 2 bases at J, with 9 bases in the middle. This CDR3 region has 12 residues. The CDR3 coding sequence is TGTGCCTGGGGGCAGTCGCAAGAGACCCAGTACTTC. Protein sequence: CAWGQSQETQYF.

The chain employs TRBV5-1 and TRBJ1-4; D gene uncertain. With 1 base removed from V and 7 bases from J, the gap between germline ends came to 14 bases. From germline, CDR1 is SGHRS and CDR2 YFSETQ. The CDR3 sequence is 15 residues long. The CDR3 DNA follows: TGCGCCAGCAGCTTGAGGCACATGGCAGGTGAAAAACTGTTTTTT. The encoded protein is CASSLRHMAGEKLFF.

The chain combines TRBV7-8 with TRBJ1-1; TRBD1 aligns across 8 bases. Trimming took 4 bases from V and 0 from J; bases not matched to a gene: 7. Germline CDR1 and CDR2: SGHVS and FQNEAQ. The CDR3 covers 16 residues. CDR3 region: CASSSHGQGMNTEAFF. As DNA, the CDR3 is TGTGCCAGCAGCTCCCACGGACAGGGTATGAACACTGAAGCTTTCTTT.

CDR3 nucleotide sequence: TGTGCCAGCAGCTTGGGATTTGAGCAGTACTTC. Its translation: CASSLGFEQYF. The rearrangement uses TRBV5-6 and TRBJ2-5; no definite D call. This CDR3 spans 11 amino acids. Trimming shortened V by 0 bases and J by 11 bases, and 8 bases separated the two germline ends. Germline V CDR1 and CDR2: SGHDT, YYEEEE.

The chain is built from TRBV4-2 and TRBJ1-2, with 8 nucleotides matching TRBD1. This CDR3 region has 15 residues. The germline gives CDR1 LGHNA, CDR2 YNFKEQ. V shed 3 bases, J shed 7 bases, and the junction held 10 bases outside the gene matches. The CDR3 reads CASSHLDRESVGYTF. The CDR3 DNA reads TGTGCCAGCAGCCATTTGGACAGGGAAAGTGTTGGCTACACCTTC.

The J gene is TRBJ1-6, the V gene TRBV10-1; possibly TRBD1 for D (6 bases). Trimming left V 6 bases short and J 4 bases short, with 13 bases between. Per germline, CDR1 WNHNN and CDR2 SYGVQD (reference sequence). CDR3 length: 15 residues. The CDR3 here is CASRLQGRYNSPLHF. The CDR3, as DNA: TGCGCCAGCAGGTTACAGGGTAGGTATAATTCACCCCTCCACTTT.

This clone was seen just once. The chain recombines TRBV5-6 with TRBJ1-2, with no clear D. V lost 6 bases, J lost 3 bases, and 21 bases lay in between. The CDR3 contains 16 residues. CDR1 is SGHDT, CDR2 YYEEEE, per germline. The CDR3 sequence is CASTFRESRGDYGYTF. The CDR3 DNA reads as TGTGCCAGCACCTTCCGGGAGTCAAGAGGCGACTATGGCTACACCTTC.

As to this clone: One junction end disagrees with the germline gene, perhaps due to a read error. CDR3 nucleotide sequence: TGTGCCAGCAGGGAAGGGAGGTCCGAGCAGTACTTC. Amino acid sequence: CASREGRSEQYF. The chain employs TRBV2 and TRBJ2-7, with a weak D call TRBD2 (6 bases). The length of the CDR3 is 12 residues. The V gene's germline CDR1 is SNHLY and CDR2 FYNNEI.

The chain uses TRBV4-3 and TRBJ2-2, with 9 bases lining up with TRBD2. The length of the CDR3 is 20 residues. Germline values: CDR1 LGHNA, CDR2 YSLEER. The trim removed 0 bases at V and 7 bases at J, leaving 18 bases unmatched. Here the CDR3 reads CASSQEAAGGPYLSFGELFF. The CDR3, as DNA: TGCGCCAGCAGCCAAGAAGCAGCGGGGGGACCGTATTTAAGCTTCGGGGAGCTGTTTTTT.

The chain uses TRBV7-2 and TRBJ1-2; D perhaps matches TRBD1 (6 bases). The germline CDR1 and CDR2 sequences are SGHTA and FQGNSA. Trimming cost V 5 bases and J 0 bases, with 22 bases left between them. The CDR3 is 18 residues long. The CDR3 spells CASSPLVSLWGPNYGYTF. The DNA of the CDR3 is TGTGCCAGCAGCCCCCTCGTTAGCCTGTGGGGGCCTAACTATGGCTACACCTTC.

Concerning this clone: The same CDR3 arises from other DNA sequences in this sample as well. The J gene is TRBJ1-3, the V gene TRBV19, with no clear D. CDR1 and CDR2 (germline): LNHDA, SQIVND (reference sequence). The CDR3 extends over 14 amino acids. V was clipped by 3 bases and J by 0 bases, with 6 bases between them. CDR3 sequence reads: CASSIVSSGNTIYF. CDR3 coding DNA: TGTGCCAGTAGTATTGTGAGCTCTGGAAACACCATATATTTT.

The chain links TRBV7-2 to TRBJ2-5; weak D call: TRBD1 (5 bases). Trimming left V 6 bases short and J 5 bases short, with 10 bases between. This CDR3 has 12 residues. CDR1 is SGHTA and CDR2 is FQGNSA in the germline V gene. The CDR3 coding sequence is TGTGCCAGCAGGCCAGGGTTTGAGACCCAGTACTTC. As protein: CASRPGFETQYF. Drawing the rest from reference TRBV7-2 and TRBJ2-5, the complete variable domain is GAGVSQSPSNKVTEKGKDVELRCDPISGHTALYWYRQSLGQGLEFLIYFQGNSAPDKSGLPSDRFSAERTGGSVSTLTIQRTQQEDSAVYLCASRPGFETQYFGPGTRLLVL.

This chain joins TRBV6-6 and TRBJ2-5; 15 bases map to TRBD2. Germline CDR1 MNHNY, CDR2 SVGAGI (reference sequence). J lost 7 bases, V lost 6 bases, and 6 bases had no gene match. This CDR3 comprises 15 residues. The CDR3 DNA follows: TGTGCCAGCAGGGGGACTAGCGGGGGGCGGGGGACCCAGTACTTC. Translating gives CASRGTSGGRGTQYF.

This CDR3 reads CASSPSMGPGQGLNQPQHF. The CDR3 DNA sequence: TGTGCCAGCAGCCCTAGCATGGGACCGGGACAGGGTCTCAATCAGCCCCAGCATTTT. V and J are TRBV21-1 and TRBJ1-5; the table calls TRBD1, which could not be checked here. TRBV21-1 is given as a pseudogene. The CDR3 has 19 amino acids.

The chain employs TRBV5-1 and TRBJ2-3; D is possibly TRBD2 (6 bases). Trimming left V 4 bases short and J 0 bases short, with 21 bases between. The CDR3 extends over 18 amino acids. The V gene's germline CDR1 is SGHRS and CDR2 YFSETQ. The chain's CDR3 is CASSTTYSGTTSTDTQYF. DNA for the CDR3: TGCGCCAGCAGCACAACCTATAGCGGAACAACTAGCACAGATACGCAGTATTTT.

The chain employs TRBV5-1 and TRBJ2-5; unclear D gene. V lost 4 bases to trimming and J lost 1 base, with 17 bases between them. The germline CDR1 and CDR2 sequences are SGHRS and YFSETQ. The length of the CDR3 is 16 residues. The CDR3 region is CASSPSVGSRQETQYF. In DNA, the CDR3 is TGCGCCAGCAGCCCGAGCGTTGGTAGCCGCCAAGAGACCCAGTACTTC.

The rearrangement links TRBV6-5 to TRBJ2-1; a possible D gene is TRBD1 (6 bases). V gave up 7 bases and J gave up 6 bases, with 13 bases separating them. In germline, CDR1 is MNHEY, CDR2 SVGAGI. The CDR3 runs 13 residues. The CDR3 DNA reads TGTGCCAGCACTCCTAGGGGGTTCAATGAGCAGTTCTTC. This translates into CASTPRGFNEQFF.

This chain links TRBV7-2 with TRBJ2-4; 7 nucleotides match TRBD1. The CDR3 consists of 16 residues. Germline CDR1 reads SGHTA; CDR2 reads FQGNSA. The junction had 8 bases not matched to a gene; V was cut back by 5 bases and J by 1 base. CDR3 residues: CASSLQTGSAKNIQYF. The DNA of the CDR3 is TGTGCCAGCAGCCTCCAGACAGGGTCCGCCAAAAACATTCAGTACTTC.

For this clone: Different DNA sequences within this sample yield the same CDR3. The chain's CDR3 is CASSYNPEVGDGYTF. CDR3 DNA sequence: TGTGCCAGCAGTTACAACCCTGAAGTAGGGGATGGCTACACCTTC. V is TRBV6-5 and J is TRBJ1-2, with D perhaps TRBD1 (5 bases). V lost 2 bases, J lost 6 bases, and 16 bases lay in between. This CDR3 region has 15 residues. Germline V lookup: CDR1 MNHEY, CDR2 SVGAGI.

The gene calls are TRBV18 and TRBJ1-2, with 7 bases fitting TRBD1. V was clipped by 3 bases and J by 8 bases; unmatched bases: 12. The CDR3 is made up of 15 amino acids. CDR1 is KGHSH, CDR2 LQKENI, per germline. The CDR3 nucleotides are TGTGCCAGCTCACCGAGCGAACAGGGGATGGAGGGCTACACCTTC. Its protein is CASSPSEQGMEGYTF.

The chain uses TRBV5-4 and TRBJ1-2, with a possible D match to TRBD1 (5 bases). In germline, CDR1 is SGHNT, CDR2 YYREEE (reference sequence). The CDR3 is 14 amino acids. V was shortened by 1 base and J by 6 bases, with 13 bases between the two germline ends. DNA for the CDR3: TGTGCCAGCAGCTTGCGGCACCTACAGGATGGCTACACCTTC. It yields the protein CASSLRHLQDGYTF.

The chain recombines TRBV28 with TRBJ1-3; 8 bases are shared with TRBD1. This CDR3 has 15 amino acids. Germline V lookup: CDR1 MDHEN, CDR2 SYDVKM. The trim removed 5 bases at V and 3 bases at J, leaving 6 bases unmatched. The CDR3 loop reads CASSETGARGNTIYF. DNA of the CDR3: TGTGCCAGCAGTGAGACAGGGGCTCGTGGAAACACCATATATTTT.

This clone was counted between two and nine times. The chain employs TRBV4-1 and TRBJ1-5, with D unclear. The CDR3 runs 15 residues. CDR1 and CDR2 (germline): MGHRA, YSYEKL. V gave up 1 base and J gave up 0 bases, with 7 bases separating them. The CDR3 region is CASSQVQFSNQPQHF. Here the CDR3 DNA reads TGCGCCAGCAGCCAAGTGCAGTTTAGCAATCAGCCCCAGCATTTT.

The rearrangement joins TRBV18 to TRBJ2-5; TRBD1 aligns across 8 bases. The DNA end is a closer match to TRBJ2-7, so the J assignment may be wrong. The germline gives CDR1 KGHSH, CDR2 LQKENI. This CDR3 comprises 15 residues. The CDR3 sequence: CASSPPFADRDEQYF. In DNA form, the CDR3 reads TGTGCCAGCTCACCACCTTTTGCGGACAGGGACGAGCAGTACTTC.

The chain employs TRBV4-2 and TRBJ1-5; D is undetermined. The CDR3 consists of 14 residues. CDR1 is LGHNA, CDR2 YNFKEQ, per germline. V lost 0 bases, J lost 3 bases, and 6 bases lay in between. The CDR3 reads CASSQEGFNQPQHF. The CDR3 DNA reads TGTGCCAGCAGCCAAGAGGGCTTCAATCAGCCCCAGCATTTT.

The chain employs TRBV4-1 and TRBJ1-2, with D possibly matching TRBD1 (5 bases). This CDR3 contains 16 residues. Deletions cut 0 bases from V and 7 bases from J, with 18 bases between. Germline CDR1 MGHRA, CDR2 YSYEKL. The CDR3: CASSQEPGLKDGGYTF. DNA for the CDR3: TGCGCCAGCAGCCAAGAACCGGGACTGAAAGATGGTGGCTACACCTTC.

This chain links TRBV7-2 with TRBJ2-1; possible D gene TRBD1, 6 bases. This CDR3 comprises 15 residues. CDR1 is SGHTA and CDR2 is FQGNSA in the germline V gene. Trimming removed 2 bases from V and 3 bases from J, with 11 bases in between. The CDR3 DNA reads TGTGCCAGCAGCTTAAATCAGGGGAACTACAATGAGCAGTTCTTC. This codes for CASSLNQGNYNEQFF.